This TCR beta chain was captured in a study of shared clonotypes between healthy human individuals. General study findings and limits: Generation probabilities were higher for clonotypes shared across all four sorted-subset donors than for unshared ones.

Each PCR replicate from the sorted subsets contained about 200 ng DNA, which is some 30,000 T cell genomes. Some clones are missing from TCRdb's copy, which holds only in-frame ones; the method was immunoSEQ multiplex PCR. The sample includes 2,500,000 or so clones, roughly 90% of them seen just once. In regard to this clone: Its antigen remains unidentified.

Germline CDR1 reads SGHVS; CDR2 reads FQNEAQ. This CDR3 has 17 amino acids. The V end was cut by 6 bases, the J end by 0 bases, with 18 bases between. Participating donors were healthy, HIV-negative adults free of recent acute infections or vaccinations. This sequence originates from a man aged 18 to 30 in good health. Some clones in this sample may be carry-over from other donors' samples. The sequencing input was naive CD4+ T cells from PBMCs. Documented subset: CD45RA+ positively selected. V gene TRBV7-8 combines with J gene TRBJ1-5, with D possibly being TRBD1 (5 bases). CDR3 protein: CASSPLGTGYSNQPQHF. The CDR3 DNA sequence: TGTGCCAGCAGTCCCCTGGGCACAGGCTATAGCAATCAGCCCCAGCATTTT.